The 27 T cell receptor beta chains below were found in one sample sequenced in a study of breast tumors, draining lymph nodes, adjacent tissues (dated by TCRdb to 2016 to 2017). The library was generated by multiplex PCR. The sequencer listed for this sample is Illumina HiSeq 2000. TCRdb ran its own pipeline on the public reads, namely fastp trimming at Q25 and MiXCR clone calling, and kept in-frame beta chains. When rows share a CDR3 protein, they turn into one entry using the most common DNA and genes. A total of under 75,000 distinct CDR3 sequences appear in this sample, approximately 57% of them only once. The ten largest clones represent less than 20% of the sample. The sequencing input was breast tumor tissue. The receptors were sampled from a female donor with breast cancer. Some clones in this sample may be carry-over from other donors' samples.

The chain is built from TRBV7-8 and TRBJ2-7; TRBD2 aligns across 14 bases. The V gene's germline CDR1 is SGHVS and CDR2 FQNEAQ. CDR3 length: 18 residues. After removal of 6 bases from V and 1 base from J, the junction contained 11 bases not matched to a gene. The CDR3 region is CASSQYPGLAGVSYEQYF. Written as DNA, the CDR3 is TGTGCCAGCAGTCAATATCCGGGACTAGCGGGAGTGTCCTACGAGCAGTACTTC.

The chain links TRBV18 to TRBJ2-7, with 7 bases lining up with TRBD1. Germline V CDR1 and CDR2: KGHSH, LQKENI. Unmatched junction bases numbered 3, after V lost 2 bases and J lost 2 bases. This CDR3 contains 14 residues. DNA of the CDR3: TGTGCCAGCTCACCAGGGACAGATACCTACGAGCAGTACTTC. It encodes CASSPGTDTYEQYF.

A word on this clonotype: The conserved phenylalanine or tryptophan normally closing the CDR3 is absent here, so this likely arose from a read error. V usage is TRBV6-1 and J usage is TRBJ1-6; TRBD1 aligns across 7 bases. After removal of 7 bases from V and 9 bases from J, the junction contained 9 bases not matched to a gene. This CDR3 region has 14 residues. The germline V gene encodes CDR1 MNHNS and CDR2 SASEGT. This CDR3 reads CASMGGTVSSPLHS. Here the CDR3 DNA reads TGTGCCAGCATGGGAGGGACAGTTAGTTCACCCCTCCACTCT.

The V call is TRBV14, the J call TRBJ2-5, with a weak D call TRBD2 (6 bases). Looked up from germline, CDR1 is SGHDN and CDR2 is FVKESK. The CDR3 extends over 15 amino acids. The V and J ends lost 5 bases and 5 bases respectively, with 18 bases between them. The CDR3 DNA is TGTGCCAGCAGCTACACCCTTGGAGGGATGGAGACCCAGTACTTC. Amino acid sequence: CASSYTLGGMETQYF.

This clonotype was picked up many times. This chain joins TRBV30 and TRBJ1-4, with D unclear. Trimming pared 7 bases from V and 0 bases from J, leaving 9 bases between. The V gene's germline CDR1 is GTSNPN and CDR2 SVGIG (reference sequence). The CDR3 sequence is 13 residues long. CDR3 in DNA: TGTGCCTCCTCTGGGACAACTAATGAAAAACTGTTTTTT. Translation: CASSGTTNEKLFF.

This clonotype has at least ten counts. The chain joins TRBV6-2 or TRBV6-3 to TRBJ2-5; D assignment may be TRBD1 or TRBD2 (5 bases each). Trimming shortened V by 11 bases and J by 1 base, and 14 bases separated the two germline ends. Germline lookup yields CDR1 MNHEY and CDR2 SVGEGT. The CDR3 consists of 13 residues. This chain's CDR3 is CAALGEAQETQYF. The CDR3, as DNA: TGTGCCGCCTTGGGGGAAGCCCAAGAGACCCAGTACTTC.

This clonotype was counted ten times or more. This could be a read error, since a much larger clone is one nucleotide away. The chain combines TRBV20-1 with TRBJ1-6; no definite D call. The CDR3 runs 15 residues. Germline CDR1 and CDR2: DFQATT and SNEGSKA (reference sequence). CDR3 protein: CSARPGSSYTSPLHF. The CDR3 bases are TGCAGTGCTAGACCTGGAAGCTCCTATACTTCACCCCTCCACTTT.

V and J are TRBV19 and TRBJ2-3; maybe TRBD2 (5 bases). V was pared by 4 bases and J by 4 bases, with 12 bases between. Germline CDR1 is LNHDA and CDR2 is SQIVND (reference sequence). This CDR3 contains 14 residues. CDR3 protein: CASSTLLVADTQYF. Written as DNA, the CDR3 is TGTGCCAGTAGTACTTTACTAGTCGCAGATACGCAGTATTTT.

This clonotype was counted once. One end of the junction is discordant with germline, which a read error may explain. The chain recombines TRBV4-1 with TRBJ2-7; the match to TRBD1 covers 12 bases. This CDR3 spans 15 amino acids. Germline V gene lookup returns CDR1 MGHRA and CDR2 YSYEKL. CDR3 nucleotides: TGCGCCAGCAGCCAACCGGGACAGGGGGCGCTTGAGCAGCACTTC. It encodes CASSQPGQGALEQHF.

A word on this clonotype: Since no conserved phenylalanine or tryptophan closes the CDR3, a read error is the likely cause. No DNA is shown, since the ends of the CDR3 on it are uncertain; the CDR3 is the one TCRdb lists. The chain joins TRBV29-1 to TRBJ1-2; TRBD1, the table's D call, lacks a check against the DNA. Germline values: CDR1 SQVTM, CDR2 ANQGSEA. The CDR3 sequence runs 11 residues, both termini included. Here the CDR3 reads CSARPFSGNTL.

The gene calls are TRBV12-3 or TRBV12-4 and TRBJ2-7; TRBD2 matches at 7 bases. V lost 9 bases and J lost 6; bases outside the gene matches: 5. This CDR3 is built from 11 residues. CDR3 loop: CARREFPEQYF. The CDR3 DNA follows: TGTGCCAGGCGGGAGTTTCCCGAGCAGTACTTC.

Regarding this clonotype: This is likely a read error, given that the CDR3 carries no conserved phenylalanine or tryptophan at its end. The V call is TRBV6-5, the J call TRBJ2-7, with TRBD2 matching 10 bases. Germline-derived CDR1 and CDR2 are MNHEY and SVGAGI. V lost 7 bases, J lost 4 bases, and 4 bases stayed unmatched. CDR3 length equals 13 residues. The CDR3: CASKVAGGYEQYL. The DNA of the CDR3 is TGTGCCAGCAAAGTAGCGGGGGGATACGAGCAGTACCTC.

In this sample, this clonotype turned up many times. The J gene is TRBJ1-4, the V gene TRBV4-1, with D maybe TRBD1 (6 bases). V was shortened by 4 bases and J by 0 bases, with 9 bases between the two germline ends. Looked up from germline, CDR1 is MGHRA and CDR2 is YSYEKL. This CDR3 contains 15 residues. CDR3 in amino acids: CASSPRTATNEKLFF. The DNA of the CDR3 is TGCGCCAGCAGCCCTAGGACAGCAACTAATGAAAAACTGTTTTTT.

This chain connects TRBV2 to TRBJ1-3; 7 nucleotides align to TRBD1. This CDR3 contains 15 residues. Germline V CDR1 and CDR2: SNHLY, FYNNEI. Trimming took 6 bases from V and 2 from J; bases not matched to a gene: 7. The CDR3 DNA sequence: TGTGCCAGCAGCCCGACAGGGTGGACTGGAAACACCATATATTTT. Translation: CASSPTGWTGNTIYF.

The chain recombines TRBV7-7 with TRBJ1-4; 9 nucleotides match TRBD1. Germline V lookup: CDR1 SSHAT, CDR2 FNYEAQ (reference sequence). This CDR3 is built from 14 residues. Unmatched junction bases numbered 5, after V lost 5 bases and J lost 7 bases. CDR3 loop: CASSRTGEGEKLFF. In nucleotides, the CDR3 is TGTGCCAGCAGCCGGACAGGGGAGGGTGAAAAACTGTTTTTT.

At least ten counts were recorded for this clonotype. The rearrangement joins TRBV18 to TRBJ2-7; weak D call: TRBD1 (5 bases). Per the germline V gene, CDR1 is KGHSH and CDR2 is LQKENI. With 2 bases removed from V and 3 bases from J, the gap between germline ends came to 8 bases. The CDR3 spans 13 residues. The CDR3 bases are TGTGCCAGCTCACCAGGGGCACACTACGAGCAGTACTTC. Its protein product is CASSPGAHYEQYF.

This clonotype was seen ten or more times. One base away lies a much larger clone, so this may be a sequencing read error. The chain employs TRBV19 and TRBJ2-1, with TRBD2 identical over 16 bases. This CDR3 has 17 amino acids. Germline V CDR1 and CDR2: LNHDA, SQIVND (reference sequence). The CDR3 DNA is TGTGCCAGTAGTGTCGGGACTAGCGGGGGGGCCTTAGCTGAGCAGTCCTTC. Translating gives CASSVGTSGGALAEQSF.

The CDR3 nucleotides read TGTGCCAGCAGCTTAGTGGGACAGTATGGCTACACCTTC. As protein: CASSLVGQYGYTF. The V gene is TRBV7-2, the J gene TRBJ1-2, with 7 nucleotides matching TRBD1. Germline CDR1 is SGHTA and CDR2 is FQGNSA. The CDR3 is 13 residues long. J was trimmed by 5 bases and V by 1 base; bases with no gene match: 1. Full variable domain (rest looked up from reference TRBV7-2 and TRBJ1-2): GAGVSQSPSNKVTEKGKDVELRCDPISGHTALYWYRQSLGQGLEFLIYFQGNSAPDKSGLPSDRFSAERTGGSVSTLTIQRTQQEDSAVYLCASSLVGQYGYTFGSGTRLTVV.

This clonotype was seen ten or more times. CDR3 loop: CASSLGGSGSKKNIQYF. The CDR3 DNA is TGTGCCAGCAGCTTAGGGGGTAGCGGGAGTAAGAAAAACATTCAGTACTTC. The V gene is TRBV7-6, the J gene TRBJ2-4; 9 nucleotides align to TRBD2. V lost 1 base and J lost 4; bases outside the gene matches: 8. Germline V gene data show CDR1 as SGHVS and CDR2 as FNYEAQ. The CDR3 covers 17 residues. The entire variable domain, with the rest obtained from reference TRBV7-6 and TRBJ2-4, is as follows: GAGVSQSPRYKVTKRGQDVALRCDPISGHVSLYWYRQALGQGPEFLTYFNYEAQQDKSGLPNDRFSAERPEGSISTLTIQRTEQRDSAMYRCASSLGGSGSKKNIQYFGAGTRLSVL.

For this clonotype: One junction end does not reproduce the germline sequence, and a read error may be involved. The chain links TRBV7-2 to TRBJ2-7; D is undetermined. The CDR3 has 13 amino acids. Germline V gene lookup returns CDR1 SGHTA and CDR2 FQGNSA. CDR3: CARSFLTDYEQYF. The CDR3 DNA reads TGTGCCCGCAGCTTCCTCACGGATTACGAGCAGTACTTC. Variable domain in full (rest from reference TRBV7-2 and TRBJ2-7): GAGVSQSPSNKVTEKGKDVELRCDPISGHTALYWYRQSLGQGLEFLIYFQGNSAPDKSGLPSDRFSAERTGGSVSTLTIQRTQQEDSAVYLCARSFLTDYEQYFGPGTRLTVT.

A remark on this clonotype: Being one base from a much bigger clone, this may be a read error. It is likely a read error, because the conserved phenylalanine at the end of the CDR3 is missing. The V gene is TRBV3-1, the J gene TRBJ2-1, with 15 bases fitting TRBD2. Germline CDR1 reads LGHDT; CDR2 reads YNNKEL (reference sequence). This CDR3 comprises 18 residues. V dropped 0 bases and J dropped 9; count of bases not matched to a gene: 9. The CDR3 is CASSQEYGLAGGPSEQFL. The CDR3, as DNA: TGTGCCAGCAGCCAAGAGTACGGACTAGCGGGAGGGCCGAGTGAGCAGTTCCTC.

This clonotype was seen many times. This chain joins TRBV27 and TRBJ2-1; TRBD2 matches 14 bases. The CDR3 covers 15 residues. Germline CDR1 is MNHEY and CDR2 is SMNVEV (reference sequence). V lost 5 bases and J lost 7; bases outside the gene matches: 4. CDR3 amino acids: CASSPGTSGRNEQFF. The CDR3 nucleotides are TGTGCCAGCAGTCCCGGGACTAGCGGGAGAAATGAGCAGTTCTTC.

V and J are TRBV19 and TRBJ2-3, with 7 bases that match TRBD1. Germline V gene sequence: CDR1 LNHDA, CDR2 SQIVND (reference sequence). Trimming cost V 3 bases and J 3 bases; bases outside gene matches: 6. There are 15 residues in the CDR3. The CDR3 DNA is TGTGCCAGTAGTATCCCCGGGACAGTGACAGATACGCAGTATTTT. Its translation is CASSIPGTVTDTQYF.

The CDR3 nucleotides read TGCGCCAGCAGCCAAGATGGACAGGGGGCGCGTGGCTACACCTTC. This sequence encodes CASSQDGQGARGYTF. The V gene is TRBV4-3, the J gene TRBJ1-2, with 11 positions matching TRBD1. V lost 0 bases, J lost 7 bases, and 4 bases stayed unmatched. Per the germline V gene, CDR1 is LGHNA and CDR2 is YSLEER. This CDR3 has 15 residues.

In nucleotides, the CDR3 is TGTGCCAGCAGCTCAACTCGGACGGGGGGTACAACCTACGAGCAGTACTTC. Amino acids: CASSSTRTGGTTYEQYF. V usage is TRBV7-9 and J usage is TRBJ2-7; TRBD2 aligns across 7 bases. CDR3 length: 17 amino acids. The J segment lost 2 bases and the V segment lost 4 bases, leaving 14 bases of the junction unmatched. Germline values: CDR1 SEHNR, CDR2 FQNEAQ (reference sequence).

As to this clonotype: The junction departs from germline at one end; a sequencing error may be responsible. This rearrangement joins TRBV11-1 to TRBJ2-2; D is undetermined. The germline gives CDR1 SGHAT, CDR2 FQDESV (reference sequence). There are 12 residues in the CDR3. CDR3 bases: TGTGCCTGCAGCTTAGAACGTAGGGAGCTGTTTTTT. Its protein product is CACSLERRELFF.

The CDR3 loop is CASSVGDREYSPLHF. CDR3 in DNA: TGTGCCAGCAGCGTAGGGGACAGGGAGTATTCACCCCTCCACTTT. This chain uses TRBV9 with TRBJ1-6; 9 bases align to TRBD1. Germline CDR1 is SGDLS and CDR2 is YYNGEE. CDR3 length: 15 residues. V dropped 0 bases and J dropped 8; count of bases not matched to a gene: 3.